Following are 9 T cell receptor beta chains from one sample sequenced in a study of T cells expressing NK-cell markers. For each CDR3 protein, TCRdb gives one entry from its re-call of the 5' RACE reads, without DNA. Its clone listing holds about 460,000 distinct CDR3 sequences. Sequencing used blood T cells: a sorted CD56 or NKG2C T cell subset, CD4+ or CD8+ T cells, or bulk PBMC T cells (not recorded which). Receptor source: a woman aged 50 to 60 in good health.

V and J are TRBV15 and TRBJ1-1; the D call of TRBD1 rests on TCRdb alone, since no DNA is present to check it. The CDR3 contains 15 residues. CDR1 and CDR2 from the germline V gene are LNHNV and YYDKDF (reference sequence). CDR3 sequence: CATSRDTGWNTEAFF. The entire variable domain, with the rest obtained from reference TRBV15 and TRBJ1-1, is as follows: DAMVIQNPRYQVTQFGKPVTLSCSQTLNHNVMYWYQQKSSQAPKLLFHYYDKDFNNEADTPDNFQSRRPNTSFCFLDIRSPGLGDTAMYLCATSRDTGWNTEAFFGQGTRLTVV.

The chain has TRBV6-5 and TRBJ2-1; TCRdb indicates TRBD2, and absent DNA this call remains unverified. Per the germline V gene, CDR1 is MNHEY and CDR2 is SVGAGI. This CDR3 has 15 amino acids. This CDR3 is CASSYEAGGPSEQFF.

This rearrangement joins TRBV10-3 to TRBJ1-2; no DNA is available, so the TRBD1 call from TCRdb remains unchecked. The length of the CDR3 is 13 residues. Per germline, CDR1 ENHRY and CDR2 SYGVKD. Here the CDR3 reads CAMTRGGGYGYTF.

V usage is TRBV11-2 and J usage is TRBJ2-1; TCRdb proposes TRBD2, but this gene call is untestable without DNA. The CDR3 covers 13 residues. Germline CDR1 reads SGHAT; CDR2 reads FQNNGV. The CDR3 loop reads CASSPRDGGEQFF.

The chain combines TRBV10-3 with TRBJ1-2; TCRdb reports TRBD1, a call that lacks DNA to check it against. Germline-derived CDR1 and CDR2 are ENHRY and SYGVKD. The CDR3 extends over 15 amino acids. The CDR3 protein is CAISDSDRGHNGYTF.

The J gene is TRBJ2-1, the V gene TRBV10-3; TCRdb calls TRBD2, which cannot be checked without DNA. Germline lookup yields CDR1 ENHRY and CDR2 SYGVKD. The CDR3 sequence is 13 residues long. Here the CDR3 reads CAISESAGGTQFF.

The J gene is TRBJ2-2, the V gene TRBV5-1. The germline CDR1 and CDR2 sequences are SGHRS and YFSETQ. The CDR3 has 13 amino acids. The CDR3 region is CASSLSVTGELFF.

The chain recombines TRBV7-9 with TRBJ2-4; TCRdb selects TRBD1, and the lack of DNA leaves this call unchecked. Germline assignment: CDR1 SEHNR and CDR2 FQNEAQ (reference sequence). This CDR3 contains 14 residues. The CDR3 reads CASSPGDNKNIQYF.

The rearrangement joins TRBV6-5 to TRBJ1-2. Germline CDR1 is MNHEY and CDR2 is SVGAGI. CDR3 length equals 11 residues. CDR3 amino acids: CATNLGNGYTF.